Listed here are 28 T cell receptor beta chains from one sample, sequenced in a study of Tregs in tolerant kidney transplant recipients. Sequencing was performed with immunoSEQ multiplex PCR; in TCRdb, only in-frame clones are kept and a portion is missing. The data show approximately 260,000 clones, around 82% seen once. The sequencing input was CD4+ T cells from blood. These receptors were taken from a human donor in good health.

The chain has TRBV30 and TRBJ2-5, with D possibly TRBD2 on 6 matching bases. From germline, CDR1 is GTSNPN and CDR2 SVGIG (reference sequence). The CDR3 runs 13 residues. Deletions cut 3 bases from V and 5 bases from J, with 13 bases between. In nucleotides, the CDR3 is TGTGCCTGGAGCTACCGAAGCGGGGAGACCCAGTACTTC. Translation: CAWSYRSGETQYF. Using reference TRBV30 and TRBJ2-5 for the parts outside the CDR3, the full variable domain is SQTIHQWPATLVQPVGSPLSLECTVEGTSNPNLYWYRQAAGRGLQLLFYSVGIGQISSEVPQNLSASRPQDRQFILSSKKLLLSDSGFYLCAWSYRSGETQYFGPGTRLLVL.

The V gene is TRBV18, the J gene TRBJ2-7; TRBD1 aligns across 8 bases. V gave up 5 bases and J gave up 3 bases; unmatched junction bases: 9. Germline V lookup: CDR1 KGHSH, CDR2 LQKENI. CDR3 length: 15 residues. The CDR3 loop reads CASSGSSGTGYEQYF. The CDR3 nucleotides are TGTGCCAGCTCAGGGTCCTCCGGGACAGGCTACGAGCAGTACTTC.

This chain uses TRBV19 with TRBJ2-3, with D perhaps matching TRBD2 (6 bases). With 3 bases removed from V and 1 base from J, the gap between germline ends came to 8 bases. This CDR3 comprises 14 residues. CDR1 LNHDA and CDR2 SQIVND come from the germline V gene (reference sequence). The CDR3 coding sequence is TGTGCCAGTAGTATGGGACTTCGCACAGATACGCAGTATTTT. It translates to CASSMGLRTDTQYF.

The CDR3 nucleotides read TGTGCCAGCAGCAAAGCGTCCGGGGACACTGAAGCTTTCTTT. Protein product: CASSKASGDTEAFF. The rearrangement links TRBV21-1 to TRBJ1-1. TRBV21-1 is noted as a pseudogene. The CDR3 totals 14 residues.

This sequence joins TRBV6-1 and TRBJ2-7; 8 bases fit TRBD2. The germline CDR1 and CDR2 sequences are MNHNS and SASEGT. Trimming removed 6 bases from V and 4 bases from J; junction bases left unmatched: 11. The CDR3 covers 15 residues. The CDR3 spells CASSFSSGLEYEQYF. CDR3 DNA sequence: TGTGCCAGCAGCTTTTCTAGCGGGTTAGAATACGAGCAGTACTTC.

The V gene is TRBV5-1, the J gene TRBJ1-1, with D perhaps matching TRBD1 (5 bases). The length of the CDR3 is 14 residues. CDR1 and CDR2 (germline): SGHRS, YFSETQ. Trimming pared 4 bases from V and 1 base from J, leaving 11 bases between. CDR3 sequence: CASSRDVQNTEAFF. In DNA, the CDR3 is TGCGCCAGCAGCCGGGACGTCCAGAACACTGAAGCTTTCTTT.

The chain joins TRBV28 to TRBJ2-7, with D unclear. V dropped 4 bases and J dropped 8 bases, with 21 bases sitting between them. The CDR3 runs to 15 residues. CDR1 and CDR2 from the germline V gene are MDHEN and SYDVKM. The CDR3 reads CASSSLTGYPSKQYF. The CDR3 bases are TGTGCCAGCAGTTCCCTTACTGGTTACCCCTCCAAGCAGTACTTC.

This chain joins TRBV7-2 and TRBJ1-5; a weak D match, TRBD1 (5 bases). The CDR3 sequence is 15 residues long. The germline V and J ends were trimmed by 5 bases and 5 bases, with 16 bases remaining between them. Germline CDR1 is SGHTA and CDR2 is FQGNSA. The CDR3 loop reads CASSPDTWTYQPQHF. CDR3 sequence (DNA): TGTGCCAGCAGCCCGGACACCTGGACCTATCAGCCCCAGCATTTT.

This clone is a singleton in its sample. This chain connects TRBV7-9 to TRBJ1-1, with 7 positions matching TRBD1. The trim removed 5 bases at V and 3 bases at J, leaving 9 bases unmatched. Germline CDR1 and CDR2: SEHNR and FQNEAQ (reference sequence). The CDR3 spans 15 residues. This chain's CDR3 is CASSIYRGPDTEAFF. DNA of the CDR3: TGTGCCAGCAGCATATACAGGGGCCCCGACACTGAAGCTTTCTTT.

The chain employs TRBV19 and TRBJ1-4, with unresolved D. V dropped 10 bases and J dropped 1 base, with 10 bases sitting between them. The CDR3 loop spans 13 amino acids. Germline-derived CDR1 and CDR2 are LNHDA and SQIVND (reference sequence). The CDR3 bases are TGTGCCATTTCGAAGGGAACTAATGAAAAACTGTTTTTT. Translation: CAISKGTNEKLFF.

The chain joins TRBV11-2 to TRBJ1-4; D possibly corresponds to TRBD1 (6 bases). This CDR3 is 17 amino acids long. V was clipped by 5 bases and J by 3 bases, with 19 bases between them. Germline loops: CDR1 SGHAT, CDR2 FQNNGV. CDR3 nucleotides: TGTGCCAGCAGCCGATTACAGGGACTGCAGGCTAATGAAAAACTGTTTTTT. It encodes CASSRLQGLQANEKLFF.

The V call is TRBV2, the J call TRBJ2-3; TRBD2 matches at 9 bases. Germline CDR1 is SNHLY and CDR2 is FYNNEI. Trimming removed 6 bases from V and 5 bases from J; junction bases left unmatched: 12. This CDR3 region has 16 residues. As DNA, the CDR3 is TGTGCCAGCAGGAAAGGGGTAGCGGGAGTTGGAGATACGCAGTATTTT. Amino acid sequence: CASRKGVAGVGDTQYF. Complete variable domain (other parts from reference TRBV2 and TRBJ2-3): EPEVTQTPSHQVTQMGQEVILRCVPISNHLYFYWYRQILGQKVEFLVSFYNNEISEKSEIFDDQFSVERPDGSNFTLKIRSTKLEDSAMYFCASRKGVAGVGDTQYFGPGTRLTVL.

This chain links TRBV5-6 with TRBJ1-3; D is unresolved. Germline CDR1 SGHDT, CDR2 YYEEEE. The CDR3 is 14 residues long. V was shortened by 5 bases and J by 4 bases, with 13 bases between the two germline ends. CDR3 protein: CASRTLAGGNTIYF. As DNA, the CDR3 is TGTGCCAGCAGGACATTGGCCGGCGGAAACACCATATATTTT.

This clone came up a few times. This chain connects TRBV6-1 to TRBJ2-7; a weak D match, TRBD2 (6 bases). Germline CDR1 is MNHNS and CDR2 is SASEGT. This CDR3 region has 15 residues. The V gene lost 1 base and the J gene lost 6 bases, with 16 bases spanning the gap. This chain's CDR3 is CASSEDPEGPGEQYF. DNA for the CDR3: TGTGCCAGCAGTGAAGATCCGGAGGGGCCGGGCGAGCAGTACTTC.

For the CDR3, the DNA is TGTGCCAGCAGCTCGGGACTAGCGGGAGTTAGGGAAGAGACCCAGTACTTC. Its protein product is CASSSGLAGVREETQYF. This chain connects TRBV5-4 to TRBJ2-5; 14 positions agree with TRBD2. The CDR3 runs to 17 residues. Trimming took 3 bases from V and 3 from J; bases not matched to a gene: 7. Germline values: CDR1 SGHNT, CDR2 YYREEE (reference sequence).

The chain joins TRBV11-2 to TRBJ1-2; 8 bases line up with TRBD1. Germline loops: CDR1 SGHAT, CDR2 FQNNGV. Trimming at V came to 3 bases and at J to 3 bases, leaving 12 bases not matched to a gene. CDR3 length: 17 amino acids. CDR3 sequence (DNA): TGTGCCAGCAGCTTTTCAACTGACAGGGGTCTGGACTATGGCTACACCTTC. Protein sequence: CASSFSTDRGLDYGYTF.

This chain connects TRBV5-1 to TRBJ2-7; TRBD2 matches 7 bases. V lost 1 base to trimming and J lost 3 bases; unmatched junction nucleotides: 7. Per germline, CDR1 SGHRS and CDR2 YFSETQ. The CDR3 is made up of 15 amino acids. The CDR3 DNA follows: TGCGCCAGCAGCTTGTTAGTGGGAGGGGACTACGAGCAGTACTTC. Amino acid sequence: CASSLLVGGDYEQYF.

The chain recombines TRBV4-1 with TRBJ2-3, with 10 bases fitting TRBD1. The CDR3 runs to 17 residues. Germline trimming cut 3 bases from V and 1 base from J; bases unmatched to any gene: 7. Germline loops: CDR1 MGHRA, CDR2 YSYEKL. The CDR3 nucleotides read TGCGCCAGCAGCCACCCTTTAGGACAGGGGGGCACAGATACGCAGTATTTT. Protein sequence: CASSHPLGQGGTDTQYF.

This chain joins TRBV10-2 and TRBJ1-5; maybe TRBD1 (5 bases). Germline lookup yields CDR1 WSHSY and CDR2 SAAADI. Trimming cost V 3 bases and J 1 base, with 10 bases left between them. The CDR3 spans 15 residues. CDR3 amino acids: CASSDRARSNQPQHF. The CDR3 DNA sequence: TGCGCCAGCAGTGACAGGGCCCGGAGCAATCAGCCCCAGCATTTT.

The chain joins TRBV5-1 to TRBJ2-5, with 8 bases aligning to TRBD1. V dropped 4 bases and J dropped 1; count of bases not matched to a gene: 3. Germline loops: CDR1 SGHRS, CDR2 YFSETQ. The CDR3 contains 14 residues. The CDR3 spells CASSRGQAQETQYF. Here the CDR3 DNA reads TGCGCCAGCAGCAGGGGACAGGCCCAAGAGACCCAGTACTTC. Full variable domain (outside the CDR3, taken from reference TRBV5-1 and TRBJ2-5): KAGVTQTPRYLIKTRGQQVTLSCSPISGHRSVSWYQQTPGQGLQFLFEYFSETQRNKGNFPGRFSGRQFSNSRSEMNVSTLELGDSALYLCASSRGQAQETQYFGPGTRLLVL.

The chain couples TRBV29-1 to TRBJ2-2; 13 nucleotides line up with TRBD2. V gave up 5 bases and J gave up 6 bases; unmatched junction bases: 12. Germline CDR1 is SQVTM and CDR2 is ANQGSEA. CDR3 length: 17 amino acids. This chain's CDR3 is CSVRTRTSGRFAGELFF. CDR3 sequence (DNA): TGCAGCGTTCGCACTCGGACTAGCGGGAGATTCGCCGGGGAGCTGTTTTTT.

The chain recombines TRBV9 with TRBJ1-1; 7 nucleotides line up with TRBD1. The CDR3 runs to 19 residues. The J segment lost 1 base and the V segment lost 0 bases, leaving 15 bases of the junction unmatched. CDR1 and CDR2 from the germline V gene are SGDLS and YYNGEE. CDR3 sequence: CASSVVGVGRGQKNTEAFF. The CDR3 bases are TGTGCCAGCAGCGTAGTTGGGGTCGGGAGGGGACAGAAGAACACTGAAGCTTTCTTT.

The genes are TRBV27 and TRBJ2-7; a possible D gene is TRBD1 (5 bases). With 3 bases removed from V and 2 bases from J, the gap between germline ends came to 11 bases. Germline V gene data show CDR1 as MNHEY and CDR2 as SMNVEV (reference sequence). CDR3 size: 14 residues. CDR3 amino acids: CASSLTATTYEQYF. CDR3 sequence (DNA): TGTGCCAGCAGTTTGACAGCGACCACCTACGAGCAGTACTTC.

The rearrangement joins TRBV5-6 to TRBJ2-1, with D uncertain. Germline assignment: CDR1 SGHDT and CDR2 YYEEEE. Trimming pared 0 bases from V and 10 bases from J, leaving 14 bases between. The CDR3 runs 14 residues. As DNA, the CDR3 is TGTGCCAGCAGCTTGGGGTTTCGAGGCAGCGAGCAGTTCTTC. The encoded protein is CASSLGFRGSEQFF.

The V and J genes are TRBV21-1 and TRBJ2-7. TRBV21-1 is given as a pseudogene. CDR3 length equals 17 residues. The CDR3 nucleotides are TGTGCCAGCAGCAAAGGATTCTGGGGTAGTGTGTCCTACGAGCAGTACTTC. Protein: CASSKGFWGSVSYEQYF.

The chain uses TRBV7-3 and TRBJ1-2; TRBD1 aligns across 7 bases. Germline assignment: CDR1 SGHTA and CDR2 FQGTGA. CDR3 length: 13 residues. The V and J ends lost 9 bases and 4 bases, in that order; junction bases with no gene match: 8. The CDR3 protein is CARFSRDSYGYTF. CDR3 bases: TGTGCCAGGTTTTCCCGGGACAGCTATGGCTACACCTTC.

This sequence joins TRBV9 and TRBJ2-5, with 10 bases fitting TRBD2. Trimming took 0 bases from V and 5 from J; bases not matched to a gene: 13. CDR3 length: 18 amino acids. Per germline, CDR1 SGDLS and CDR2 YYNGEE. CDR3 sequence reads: CASSVDSGRWSSVETQYF. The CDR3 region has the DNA TGTGCCAGCAGCGTAGATAGCGGGAGGTGGTCCAGCGTGGAGACCCAGTACTTC.

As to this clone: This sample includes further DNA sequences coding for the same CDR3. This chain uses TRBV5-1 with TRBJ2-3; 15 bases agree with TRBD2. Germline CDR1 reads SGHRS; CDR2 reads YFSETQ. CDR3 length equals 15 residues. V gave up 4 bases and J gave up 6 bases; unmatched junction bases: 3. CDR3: CASSLGTSGGDTQYF. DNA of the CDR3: TGCGCCAGCAGCCTAGGGACTAGCGGGGGGGATACGCAGTATTTT.